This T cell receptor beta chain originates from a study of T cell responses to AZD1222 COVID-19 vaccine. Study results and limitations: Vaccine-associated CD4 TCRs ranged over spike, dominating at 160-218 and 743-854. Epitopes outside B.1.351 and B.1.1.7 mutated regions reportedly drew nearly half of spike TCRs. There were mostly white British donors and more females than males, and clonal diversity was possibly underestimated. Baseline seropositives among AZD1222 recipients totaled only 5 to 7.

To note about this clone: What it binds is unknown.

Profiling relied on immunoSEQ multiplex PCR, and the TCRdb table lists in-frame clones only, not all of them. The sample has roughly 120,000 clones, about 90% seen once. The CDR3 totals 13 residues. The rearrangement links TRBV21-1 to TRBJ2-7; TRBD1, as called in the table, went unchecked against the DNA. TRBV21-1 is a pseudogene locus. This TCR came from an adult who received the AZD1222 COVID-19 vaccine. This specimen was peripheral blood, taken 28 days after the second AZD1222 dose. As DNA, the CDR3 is TGTGCCAGCAGCGACAGGGGCTCCTACGAGCAGTACTTC. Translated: CASSDRGSYEQYF.